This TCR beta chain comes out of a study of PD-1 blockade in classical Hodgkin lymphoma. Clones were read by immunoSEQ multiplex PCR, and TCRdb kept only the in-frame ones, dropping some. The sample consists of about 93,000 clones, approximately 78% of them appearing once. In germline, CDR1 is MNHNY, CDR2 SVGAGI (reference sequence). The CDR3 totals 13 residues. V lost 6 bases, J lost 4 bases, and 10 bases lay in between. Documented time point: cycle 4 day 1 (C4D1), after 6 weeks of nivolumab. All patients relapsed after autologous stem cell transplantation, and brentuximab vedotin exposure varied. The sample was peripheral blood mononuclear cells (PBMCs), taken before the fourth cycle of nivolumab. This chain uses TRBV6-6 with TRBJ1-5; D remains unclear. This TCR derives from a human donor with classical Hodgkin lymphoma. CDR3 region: CASRLTVNQPQHF. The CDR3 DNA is TGTGCCAGCAGATTGACGGTGAATCAGCCCCAGCATTTT.